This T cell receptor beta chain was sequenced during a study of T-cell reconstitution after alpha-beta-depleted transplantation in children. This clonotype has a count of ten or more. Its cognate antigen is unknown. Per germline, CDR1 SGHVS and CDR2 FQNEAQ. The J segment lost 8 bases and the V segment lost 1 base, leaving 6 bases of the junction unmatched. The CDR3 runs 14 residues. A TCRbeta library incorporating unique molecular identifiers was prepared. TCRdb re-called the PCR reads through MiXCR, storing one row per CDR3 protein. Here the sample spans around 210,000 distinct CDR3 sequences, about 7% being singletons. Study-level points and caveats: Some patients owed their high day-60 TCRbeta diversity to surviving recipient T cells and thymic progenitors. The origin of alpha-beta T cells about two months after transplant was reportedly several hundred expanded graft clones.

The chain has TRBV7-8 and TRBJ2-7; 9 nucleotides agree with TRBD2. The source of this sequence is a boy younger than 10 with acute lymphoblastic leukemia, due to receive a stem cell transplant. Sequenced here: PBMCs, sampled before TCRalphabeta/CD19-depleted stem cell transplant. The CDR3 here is CASSLVLREGKQYF. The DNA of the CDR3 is TGTGCCAGCAGCTTAGTGCTGCGGGAGGGCAAGCAGTACTTC.